This T cell receptor beta chain originates from a study of CD8 T cells in ankylosing spondylitis. This clonotype appeared many times. What it binds is unknown. CDR3 length: 15 amino acids. V was shortened by 1 base and J by 6 bases, with 15 bases between the two germline ends. Germline V lookup: CDR1 LGHNA, CDR2 YNFKEQ. General study points: In ankylosing spondylitis blood, a motif of roughly eight highly homologous TCR beta variants appeared characteristic.

TCRdb independently ran MiXCR on the 5' RACE reads; one entry per CDR3 protein. Of about 540,000 distinct CDR3 sequences listed, approximately 11% are singletons. The sequence was collected from a male donor with ankylosing spondylitis. Source material: blood, either unsorted or a sorted T cell fraction (not recorded which). This rearrangement joins TRBV4-2 to TRBJ1-2; D not certain. This CDR3 reads CASSQGTLTVDGYTF. DNA of the CDR3: TGTGCCAGCAGCCAAGGAACTTTAACAGTTGATGGCTACACCTTC.